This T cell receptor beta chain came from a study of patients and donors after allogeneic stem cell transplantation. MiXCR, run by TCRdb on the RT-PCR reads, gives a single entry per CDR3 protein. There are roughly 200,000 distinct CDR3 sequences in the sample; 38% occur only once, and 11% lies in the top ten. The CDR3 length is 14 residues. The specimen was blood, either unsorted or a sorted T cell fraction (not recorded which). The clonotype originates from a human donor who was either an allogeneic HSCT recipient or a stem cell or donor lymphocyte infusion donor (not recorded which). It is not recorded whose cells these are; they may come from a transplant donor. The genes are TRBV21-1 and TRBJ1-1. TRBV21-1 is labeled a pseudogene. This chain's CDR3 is CASSPLPWNTEAFF. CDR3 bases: TGTGCCAGCAGCCCCCTCCCTTGGAACACTGAAGCTTTCTTT.